A single sample gave rise to the 7 T cell receptor beta chains below, sequenced in a study of beta chain features in type 1 diabetes. Overall study findings and caveats: People with Type 1 diabetes carried modestly yet significantly shorter TCRB CDR3s in all four CD4+ subsets.

cDNA synthesis used the whole RNA isolate, giving expressed TCRB sequences. The protocol was immunoSEQ multiplex PCR, while the TCRdb copy is restricted to in-frame clones and leaves out a portion. The table has hundreds of thousands of clones, over 10% seen once; the top ten hold around 0.0099%. Antigens for these TCRs are unknown. The sequenced material came from naive CD4+ T cells from blood. Receptor source: a woman aged 18-29 years with type 1 diabetes.

V usage is TRBV19 and J usage is TRBJ1-5; unclear D gene. V shed 3 bases and J shed 5 bases, with 11 bases lying between them. Germline V gene lookup returns CDR1 LNHDA and CDR2 SQIVND (reference sequence). This CDR3 has 14 residues. CDR3 loop: CASSIYVRDQPQHF. As DNA, the CDR3 is TGTGCCAGTAGTATCTATGTTCGAGATCAGCCCCAGCATTTT.

This clone turned up a few times. The chain recombines TRBV5-1 with TRBJ2-1; 8 bases are a match to TRBD2. Germline CDR1 reads SGHRS; CDR2 reads YFSETQ. CDR3 length: 15 residues. The J segment lost 9 bases and the V segment lost 1 base, leaving 9 bases of the junction unmatched. This CDR3 reads CASSLIREGLGEQFF. DNA of the CDR3: TGCGCCAGCAGCTTGATACGGGAGGGCCTGGGTGAGCAGTTCTTC.

The chain has TRBV30 and TRBJ2-1, with D possibly TRBD1 on 6 matching bases. Germline assignment: CDR1 GTSNPN and CDR2 SVGIG (reference sequence). Trimming took off 2 bases at V and 4 bases at J, with 9 bases between the two ends. This CDR3 is 13 amino acids long. The CDR3 sequence is CAWSRDTYNEQFF. The CDR3 bases are TGTGCCTGGAGTCGGGACACGTACAATGAGCAGTTCTTC.

This chain uses TRBV10-3 with TRBJ2-1; 8 nucleotides match TRBD2. The V gene end was trimmed by 5 bases and the J gene end by 3 bases; junction bases not matched to a gene: 6. Germline CDR1 reads ENHRY; CDR2 reads SYGVKD. This CDR3 has 15 residues. The CDR3 loop reads CAISPGTSRYNEQFF. The CDR3 DNA is TGTGCCATCAGTCCCGGGACTAGTCGCTACAATGAGCAGTTCTTC.

The chain carries TRBV4-3 and TRBJ2-3; D gene uncertain. CDR1 and CDR2 from the germline V gene are LGHNA and YSLEER. The V end was cut by 0 bases, the J end by 2 bases, with 9 bases between. The CDR3 totals 15 residues. The CDR3 spells CASSQDGGNTDTQYF. The CDR3 DNA is TGCGCCAGCAGCCAAGATGGCGGTAACACAGATACGCAGTATTTT.

This clone came up a few times. The chain combines TRBV6-4 with TRBJ2-3; D gene unclear. Trimming took 2 bases from V and 3 from J, leaving 9 bases between them. The germline V gene encodes CDR1 MRHNA and CDR2 SNTAGT. The CDR3 is 14 amino acids. CDR3 loop: CASSDPGETDTQYF. CDR3 nucleotide sequence: TGTGCCAGCAGTGACCCAGGCGAGACAGATACGCAGTATTTT.

This chain uses TRBV14 with TRBJ2-7; D perhaps matches TRBD2 (6 bases). Deletions cut 2 bases from V and 5 bases from J, with 19 bases between. The CDR3 extends over 16 amino acids. Germline CDR1 is SGHDN and CDR2 is FVKESK. The CDR3 coding sequence is TGTGCCAGCAGCCAACTCCGAGGCGGGGTCCGGGACGAGCAGTACTTC. Translation gives CASSQLRGGVRDEQYF. The full variable domain, completed using reference TRBV14 and TRBJ2-7, is EAGVTQFPSHSVIEKGQTVTLRCDPISGHDNLYWYRRVMGKEIKFLLHFVKESKQDESGMPNNRFLAERTGGTYSTLKVQPAELEDSGVYFCASSQLRGGVRDEQYFGPGTRLTVT.